A single T cell receptor beta chain is shown here with its context. No cognate antigen has been identified for it. Within one base of it there is no much larger clone, and no base qualities were kept. Sequencing used an Illumina HiSeq 2500. TCR beta libraries were prepared by quantitative 5'-RACE with molecular barcodes. The authors processed their data as follows. Disease-linked TCR variants were identified with a new computational method built on a probabilistic model of VDJ rearrangement. The public sequencing data were trimmed at Q25 with fastp and processed into clonotypes with MiXCR by TCRdb, which kept only in-frame beta chains. Each entry merges the rows of one CDR3 protein and shows their most common DNA and genes. The V and J calls and clone size come from TCRdb's table, not from the authors' own analysis. The sample contains some 140,000 distinct CDR3 sequences, roughly 6.6% of them found a single time. The leading ten clones occupy 9.5% to 15% of the sample.

This sample was included in a study of CD8 T cells in ankylosing spondylitis (dated by TCRdb to 2016 to 2017). Study-level background: The study set out to find disease-linked TCR variants by profiling T cell receptor beta repertoires in ankylosing spondylitis patients and healthy donors. The full study cohort comprised about 23 ankylosing spondylitis patients and some 100 healthy donors. Samples of peripheral blood were taken, and for ankylosing spondylitis patients, synovial fluid was collected as well.

Beyond this particular receptor, the publication reports: The disease-linked clones were reported as significantly enriched in matched synovial fluid samples from ankylosing spondylitis patients. The disease-linked clones showed a CD8+ phenotype and occurred at relatively low frequencies in peripheral blood. Blood from ankylosing spondylitis patients appeared to be characterized by a TCR beta motif made up of under ten highly homologous amino acid variants. Some of the motif variants had been reported before in the synovial fluid and blood of reactive arthritis patients, a finding that suggests common disease-initiation mechanisms.

The germline V gene specifies LGHNA as CDR1 and YNFKEQ as CDR2. The CDR3 spans 16 residues, from the cysteine through the phenylalanine. CDR3 DNA is the only sequence kept; it has 48 bases, read in frame from the first base. V is trimmed back by 0 bases and J by 2 bases, and the junction contains 5 bases that no gene match accounts for. The sequence derives from a female donor with ankylosing spondylitis or in good health (not recorded which). The V and J segments used are TRBV4-2 and TRBJ1-2, with 8 junctional bases fitting TRBD1. Source material: blood, either unsorted or a sorted T cell fraction (not recorded which). The CDR3 in this case is CASSQDMGQENYGYTF. The base sequence is TGTGCCAGCAGCCAAGATATGGGACAGGAAAACTATGGCTACACCTTC.